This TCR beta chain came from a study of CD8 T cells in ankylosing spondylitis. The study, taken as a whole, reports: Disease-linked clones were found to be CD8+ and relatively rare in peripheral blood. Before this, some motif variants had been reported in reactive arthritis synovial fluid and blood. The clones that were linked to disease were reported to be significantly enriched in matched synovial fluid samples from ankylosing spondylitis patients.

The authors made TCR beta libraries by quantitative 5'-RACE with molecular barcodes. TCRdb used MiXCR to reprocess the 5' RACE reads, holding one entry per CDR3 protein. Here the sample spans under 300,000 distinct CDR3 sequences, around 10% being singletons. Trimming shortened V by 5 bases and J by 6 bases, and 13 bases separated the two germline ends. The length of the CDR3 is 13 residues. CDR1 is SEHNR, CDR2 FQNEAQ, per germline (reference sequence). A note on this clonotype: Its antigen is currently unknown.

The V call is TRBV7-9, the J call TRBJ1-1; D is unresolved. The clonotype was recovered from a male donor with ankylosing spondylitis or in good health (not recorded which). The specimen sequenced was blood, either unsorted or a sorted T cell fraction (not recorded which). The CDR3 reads CASSPAGVPEAFF. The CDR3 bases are TGTGCCAGCAGCCCCGCAGGTGTACCTGAAGCTTTCTTT.